A single sample is the source of the 19 T cell receptor beta chains below, sequenced in a study of T cells in Graves' hyperthyroidism and ophthalmopathy. Amplified regions were TCR beta CDR3 sequences from RNA transcripts. A set of HTBI primers served as the primers for a first-round RT-PCR of the TCR CDR3. TCRdb redid the calling of the multiplex PCR reads with MiXCR, one entry per CDR3 protein. The table has about 710,000 distinct CDR3 sequences, around 17% seen once; the top ten hold under 9.5%. Sequences were obtained from blood. These receptors all come from a young man with Graves' hyperthyroidism.

Ten or more counts support this clonotype. J is TRBJ2-1 and V is TRBV20-1; TRBD1 matches at 8 bases. J lost 2 bases, V lost 0 bases, and 9 bases had no gene match. This CDR3 has 17 amino acids. The germline V gene has CDR1 DFQATT and CDR2 SNEGSKA (reference sequence). The CDR3 is CSARDIRTGPTYNEQFF. The CDR3 DNA sequence: TGCAGTGCTAGAGATATTAGGACAGGGCCAACCTACAATGAGCAGTTCTTC.

To note about this clonotype: One junction end disagrees with the germline gene, perhaps due to a read error. The chain carries TRBV19 and TRBJ2-3, with unresolved D. The CDR3 is 13 residues long. The germline V gene encodes CDR1 LNHDA and CDR2 SQIVND (reference sequence). CDR3 in amino acids: CVSRPWSGDTQYF. CDR3 nucleotide sequence: TGTGTCAGTAGGCCGTGGAGTGGGGATACGCAGTATTTT.

Many counts were recorded for this clonotype. This chain joins TRBV10-3 and TRBJ2-5, with a tentative D call TRBD2 (5 bases). Germline CDR1 is ENHRY and CDR2 is SYGVKD. This CDR3 region has 11 residues. V was trimmed by 8 bases and J by 4 bases, leaving 8 bases between them. CDR3 nucleotide sequence: TGTGCCATCTCCGGAGGAGAGACCCAGTACTTC. Amino acid sequence: CAISGGETQYF.

This clonotype came up a few times. It may be a read error: a sequence one base away is much more abundant. The V call is TRBV12-3 or TRBV12-4, the J call TRBJ2-5; 8 bases fit TRBD2. This CDR3 is 14 amino acids long. With V trimmed by 5 bases and J by 1 base, 3 bases remained unmatched. The CDR3 nucleotides are TGTGCCAGCAGTCGCCGGGAGGGCCAAGAGACCCAGTACTTC. Translating gives CASSRREGQETQYF.

This clonotype was seen many times. The chain joins TRBV6-2 or TRBV6-3 to TRBJ2-5; D is possibly TRBD1 or TRBD2 (5 bases each). Germline loops: CDR1 MNHEY, CDR2 SVGEGT. The CDR3 is 16 amino acids. V was shortened by 3 bases and J by 1 base, with 15 bases between the two germline ends. This CDR3 reads CASSYWGNDRQETQYF. In DNA form, the CDR3 reads TGTGCCAGCAGTTATTGGGGGAATGATCGCCAAGAGACCCAGTACTTC.

This clonotype was observed at least ten times. The chain joins TRBV7-9 to TRBJ2-1, with D unresolved. Trimming shortened V by 0 bases and J by 2 bases, and 5 bases separated the two germline ends. This CDR3 is built from 14 residues. Germline lookup yields CDR1 SEHNR and CDR2 FQNEAQ (reference sequence). The CDR3 coding sequence is TGTGCCAGCAGCTTAGCCTTGCCCTACAATGAGCAGTTCTTC. Translating it yields CASSLALPYNEQFF.

This clonotype has just one count. The rearrangement links TRBV7-6 to TRBJ2-7; D uncertain. The CDR3 has 16 amino acids. Trimming removed 1 base from V and 1 base from J, with 14 bases in between. Germline V gene data show CDR1 as SGHVS and CDR2 as FNYEAQ. This CDR3 reads CASSLDSMAASYEQYF. The CDR3 DNA is TGTGCCAGCAGCTTAGACAGTATGGCAGCTTCCTACGAGCAGTACTTC.

This clonotype turned up a few times. The rearrangement links TRBV28 to TRBJ1-4; D unclear. The CDR3 has 15 residues. Looked up from germline, CDR1 is MDHEN and CDR2 is SYDVKM. The V end lost 1 base, the J end lost 7 bases, and 13 bases lay between the germline ends. Here the CDR3 DNA reads TGTGCCAGCAGTTTATCACCAGCCCAAGGTGAAAAACTGTTTTTT. This gives the protein CASSLSPAQGEKLFF.

This clonotype has just a few counts. The chain recombines TRBV7-7 with TRBJ2-2, with 7 bases identical to TRBD2. Germline V CDR1 and CDR2: SSHAT, FNYEAQ (reference sequence). V was pared by 3 bases and J by 1 base, with 2 bases of the junction left unmatched. The CDR3 covers 15 residues. The CDR3 spells CASSLTSLNTGELFF. The CDR3 bases are TGTGCCAGCAGCTTGACTAGCTTGAACACCGGGGAGCTGTTTTTT. Using reference TRBV7-7 and TRBJ2-2 for the parts outside the CDR3, the full variable domain is GAGVSQSPRYKVTKRGQDVTLRCDPISSHATLYWYQQALGQGPEFLTYFNYEAQPDKSGLPSDRFSAERPEGSISTLTIQRTEQRDSAMYRCASSLTSLNTGELFFGEGSRLTVL.

This clonotype was recorded many times. This chain links TRBV7-9 with TRBJ1-5; tentatively, D is TRBD1 (6 bases). Germline loops: CDR1 SEHNR, CDR2 FQNEAQ (reference sequence). There are 16 residues in the CDR3. V was shortened by 2 bases and J by 1 base, with 12 bases between the two germline ends. This CDR3 is CASSLWQGNSNQPQHF. CDR3 nucleotide sequence: TGTGCCAGCAGCTTATGGCAGGGGAACAGCAATCAGCCCCAGCATTTT.

A few counts support this clonotype. CDR3 protein: CASSPQGTHEKLFF. In DNA form, the CDR3 reads TGTGCCAGCAGTCCACAGGGGACCCATGAAAAACTGTTTTTT. The rearrangement joins TRBV12-3 or TRBV12-4 to TRBJ1-4, with TRBD1 matching over 7 bases. This CDR3 comprises 14 residues. Germline trimming cut 5 bases from V and 6 bases from J; bases unmatched to any gene: 6.

V and J are TRBV9 and TRBJ1-2; 8 bases fit TRBD1. With V trimmed by 3 bases and J by 4 bases, 8 bases remained unmatched. Looked up from germline, CDR1 is SGDLS and CDR2 is YYNGEE. CDR3 length: 15 residues. The CDR3: CASSGSTGAIYGYTF. The DNA of the CDR3 is TGTGCCAGCAGCGGCTCGACAGGGGCCATCTATGGCTACACCTTC.

This clonotype came up many times. The V call is TRBV12-3 or TRBV12-4, the J call TRBJ2-1, with unresolved D. Between the trimmed V and J ends, which lost 7 bases and 0 bases, there was a span of 13 bases. This CDR3 is built from 15 residues. CDR3 sequence reads: CASNYLMTSYNEQFF. CDR3 DNA sequence: TGTGCCAGCAATTATCTTATGACCTCCTACAATGAGCAGTTCTTC.

This clonotype was observed a few times. The chain couples TRBV10-2 to TRBJ1-5; 11 positions agree with TRBD1. Per the germline V gene, CDR1 is WSHSY and CDR2 is SAAADI. V shed 4 bases, J shed 6 bases, and the junction held 5 bases outside the gene matches. The CDR3 runs to 15 residues. CDR3 residues: CASSVGQGAVQPQHF. The DNA for the CDR3 is TGCGCCAGCAGTGTAGGACAGGGGGCAGTTCAGCCCCAGCATTTT.

This clonotype was counted ten times or more. The V and J genes are TRBV6-2 or TRBV6-3 and TRBJ2-7, with TRBD1 matching over 10 bases. CDR1 is MNHEY and CDR2 is SVGEGT in the germline V gene. The CDR3 covers 15 residues. With 5 bases clipped from V and 9 bases from J, the junction kept 13 bases outside the gene matches. The CDR3 nucleotides read TGTGCCAGCAGTCTTACCGGGACAGGGGCTGAGCGGCAGTACTTC. Translation gives CASSLTGTGAERQYF.

This clonotype was seen ten or more times. The J gene is TRBJ1-1, the V gene TRBV29-1, with no clear D. The CDR3 extends over 12 amino acids. Germline lookup yields CDR1 SQVTM and CDR2 ANQGSEA. Deletions cut 4 bases from V and 1 base from J, with 7 bases between. CDR3: CSVGQRNTEAFF. CDR3 DNA: TGCAGCGTTGGGCAGCGGAACACTGAAGCTTTCTTT.

This clonotype came up many times. The chain couples TRBV2 to TRBJ2-5, with 8 nucleotides matching TRBD2. The length of the CDR3 is 15 residues. Germline CDR1 and CDR2: SNHLY and FYNNEI. V trimming: 6 bases; J trimming: 3 bases; junction bases outside the gene matches: 9. The CDR3 spells CASRPPRAGEETQYF. The CDR3 DNA sequence: TGTGCCAGCAGACCTCCCCGAGCGGGAGAAGAGACCCAGTACTTC.

This chain links TRBV19 with TRBJ2-1, with 11 positions matching TRBD1. The CDR3 is made up of 15 amino acids. Looked up from germline, CDR1 is LNHDA and CDR2 is SQIVND (reference sequence). V was clipped by 8 bases and J by 5 bases; unmatched bases: 8. In DNA, the CDR3 is TGTGCCAGTGGACTCGGACAGGGGGCCCACAATGAGCAGTTCTTC. Protein sequence: CASGLGQGAHNEQFF.

The chain links TRBV29-1 to TRBJ2-1; 9 nucleotides line up with TRBD1. The CDR3 extends over 14 amino acids. CDR1 SQVTM and CDR2 ANQGSEA come from the germline V gene. Trimming took 2 bases from V and 3 from J; bases not matched to a gene: 2. The CDR3 here is CSVEWGQGYNEQFF. The CDR3 DNA is TGCAGCGTTGAATGGGGACAGGGCTACAATGAGCAGTTCTTC.